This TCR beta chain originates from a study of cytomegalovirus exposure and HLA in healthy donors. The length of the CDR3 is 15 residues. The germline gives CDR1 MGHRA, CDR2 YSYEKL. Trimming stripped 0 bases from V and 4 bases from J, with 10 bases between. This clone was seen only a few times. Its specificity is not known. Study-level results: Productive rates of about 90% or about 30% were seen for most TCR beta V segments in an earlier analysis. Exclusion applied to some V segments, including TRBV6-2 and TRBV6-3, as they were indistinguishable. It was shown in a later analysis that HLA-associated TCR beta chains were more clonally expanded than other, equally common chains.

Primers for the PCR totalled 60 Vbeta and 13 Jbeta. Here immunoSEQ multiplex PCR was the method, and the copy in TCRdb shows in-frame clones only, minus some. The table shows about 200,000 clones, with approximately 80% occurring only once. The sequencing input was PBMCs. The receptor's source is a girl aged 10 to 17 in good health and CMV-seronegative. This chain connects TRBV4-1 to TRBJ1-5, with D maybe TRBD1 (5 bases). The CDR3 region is CASSQDRSGNQPQHF. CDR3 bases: TGCGCCAGCAGCCAAGATAGGTCAGGGAATCAGCCCCAGCATTTT.